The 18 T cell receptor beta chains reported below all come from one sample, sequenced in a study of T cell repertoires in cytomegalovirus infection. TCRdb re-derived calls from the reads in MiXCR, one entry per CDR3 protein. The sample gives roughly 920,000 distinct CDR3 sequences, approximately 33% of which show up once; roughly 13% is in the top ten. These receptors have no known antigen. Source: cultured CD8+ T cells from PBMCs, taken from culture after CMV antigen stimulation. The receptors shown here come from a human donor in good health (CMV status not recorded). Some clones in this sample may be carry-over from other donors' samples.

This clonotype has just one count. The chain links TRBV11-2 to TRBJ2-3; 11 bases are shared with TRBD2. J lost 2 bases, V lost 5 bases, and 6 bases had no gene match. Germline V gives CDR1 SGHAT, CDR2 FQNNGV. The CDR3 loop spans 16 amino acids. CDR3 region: CASSRLAGHLTDTQYF. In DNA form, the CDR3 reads TGTGCCAGCAGCAGACTAGCGGGGCACCTCACAGATACGCAGTATTTT.

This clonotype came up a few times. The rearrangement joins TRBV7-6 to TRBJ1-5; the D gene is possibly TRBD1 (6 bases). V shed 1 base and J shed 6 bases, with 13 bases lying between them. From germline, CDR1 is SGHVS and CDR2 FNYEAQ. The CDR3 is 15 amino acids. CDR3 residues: CASSLGTGYGQPQHF. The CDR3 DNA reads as TGTGCCAGCAGCTTAGGCACAGGGTATGGTCAGCCCCAGCATTTT.

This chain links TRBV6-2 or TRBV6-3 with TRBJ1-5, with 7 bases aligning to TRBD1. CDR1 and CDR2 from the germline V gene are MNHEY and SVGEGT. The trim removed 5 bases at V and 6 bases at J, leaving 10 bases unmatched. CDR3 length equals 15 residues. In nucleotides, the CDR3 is TGTGCCAGCAGTCTCGTCAGGGGGTCAAGTCAGCCCCAGCATTTT. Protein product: CASSLVRGSSQPQHF.

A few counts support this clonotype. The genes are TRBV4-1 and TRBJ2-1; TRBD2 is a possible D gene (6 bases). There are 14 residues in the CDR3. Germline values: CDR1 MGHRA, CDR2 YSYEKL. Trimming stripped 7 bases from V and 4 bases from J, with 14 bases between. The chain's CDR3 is CASKGEGLYNEQFF. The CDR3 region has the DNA TGCGCCAGCAAAGGCGAGGGACTTTACAATGAGCAGTTCTTC.

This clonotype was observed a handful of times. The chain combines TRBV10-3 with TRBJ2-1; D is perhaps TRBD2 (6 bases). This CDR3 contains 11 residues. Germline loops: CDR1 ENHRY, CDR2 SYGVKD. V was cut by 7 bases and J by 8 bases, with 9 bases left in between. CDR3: CAIKGEDEQFF. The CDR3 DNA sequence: TGTGCCATCAAAGGGGAGGATGAGCAGTTCTTC.

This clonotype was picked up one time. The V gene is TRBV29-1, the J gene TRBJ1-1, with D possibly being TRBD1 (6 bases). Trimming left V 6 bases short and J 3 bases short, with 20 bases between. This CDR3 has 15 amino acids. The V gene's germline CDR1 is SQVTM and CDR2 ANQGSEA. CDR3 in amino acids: CSVLRGLGRDTEAFF. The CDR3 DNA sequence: TGCAGCGTCCTACGGGGGCTGGGGCGGGACACTGAAGCTTTCTTT.

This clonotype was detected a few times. The CDR3 loop reads CASSPTRDRVKELLDGYTF. CDR3 DNA sequence: TGTGCCAGCTCACCGACCCGGGACAGGGTGAAGGAGCTTCTCGATGGCTACACCTTC. The J gene is TRBJ1-2, the V gene TRBV18; TRBD1 agrees at 9 bases. The V gene's germline CDR1 is KGHSH and CDR2 LQKENI. This CDR3 has 19 residues. J was trimmed by 6 bases and V by 3 bases; bases with no gene match: 20.

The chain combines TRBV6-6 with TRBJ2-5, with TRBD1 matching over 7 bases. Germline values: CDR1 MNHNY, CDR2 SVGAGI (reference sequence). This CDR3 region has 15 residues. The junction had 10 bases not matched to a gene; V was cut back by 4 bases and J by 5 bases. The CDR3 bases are TGTGCCAGCAGTTTCATCCCGGGACAGAGGGAGACCCAGTACTTC. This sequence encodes CASSFIPGQRETQYF.

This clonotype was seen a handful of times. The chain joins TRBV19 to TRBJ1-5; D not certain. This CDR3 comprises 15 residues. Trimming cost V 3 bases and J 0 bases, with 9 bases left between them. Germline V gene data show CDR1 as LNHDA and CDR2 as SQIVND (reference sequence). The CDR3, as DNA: TGTGCCAGTAGTATTGTTCGGGATAGCAATCAGCCCCAGCATTTT. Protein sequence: CASSIVRDSNQPQHF.

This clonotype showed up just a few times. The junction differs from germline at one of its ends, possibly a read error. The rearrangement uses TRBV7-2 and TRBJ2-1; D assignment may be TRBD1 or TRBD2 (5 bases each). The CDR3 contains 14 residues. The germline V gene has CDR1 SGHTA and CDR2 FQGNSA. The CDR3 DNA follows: TGTGCCAGCAGCTTCCGGGACCTTTACAATGAGCAGCTCTTC. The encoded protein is CASSFRDLYNEQLF.

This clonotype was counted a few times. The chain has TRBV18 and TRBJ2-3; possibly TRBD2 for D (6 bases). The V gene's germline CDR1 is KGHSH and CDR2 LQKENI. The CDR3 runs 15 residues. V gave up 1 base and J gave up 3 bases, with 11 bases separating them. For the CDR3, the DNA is TGTGCCAGCTCACCACGGGGGGACGAGACAGATACGCAGTATTTT. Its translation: CASSPRGDETDTQYF.

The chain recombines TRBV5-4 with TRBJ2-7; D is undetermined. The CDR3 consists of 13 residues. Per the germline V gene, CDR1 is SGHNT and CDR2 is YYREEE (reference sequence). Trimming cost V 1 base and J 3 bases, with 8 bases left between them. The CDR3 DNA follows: TGTGCCAGCAGCTTGTGGAATGGCTACGAGCAGTACGTC. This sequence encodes CASSLWNGYEQYV.

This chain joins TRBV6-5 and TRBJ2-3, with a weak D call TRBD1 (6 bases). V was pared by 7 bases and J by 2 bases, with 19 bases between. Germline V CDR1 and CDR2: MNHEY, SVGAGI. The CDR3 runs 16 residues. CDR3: CASTSYSEGDTDTQYF. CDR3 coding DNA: TGTGCCAGCACCTCGTATTCTGAGGGGGACACAGATACGCAGTATTTT.

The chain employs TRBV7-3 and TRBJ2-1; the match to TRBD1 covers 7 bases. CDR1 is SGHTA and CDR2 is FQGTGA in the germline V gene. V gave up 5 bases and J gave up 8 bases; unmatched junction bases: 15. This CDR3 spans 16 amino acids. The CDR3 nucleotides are TGTGCCAGCAGCCCCCACCAGACAGGGATTATTCATGAGCAGTTCTTC. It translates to CASSPHQTGIIHEQFF.

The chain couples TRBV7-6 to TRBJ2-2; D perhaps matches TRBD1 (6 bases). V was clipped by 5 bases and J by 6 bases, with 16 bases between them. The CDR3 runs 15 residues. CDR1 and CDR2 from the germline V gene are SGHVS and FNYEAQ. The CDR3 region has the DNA TGTGCCAGCAGCACGGCAGGGGTTGGATCCGGGGAGCTGTTTTTT. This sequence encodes CASSTAGVGSGELFF. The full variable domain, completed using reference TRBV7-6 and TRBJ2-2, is GAGVSQSPRYKVTKRGQDVALRCDPISGHVSLYWYRQALGQGPEFLTYFNYEAQQDKSGLPNDRFSAERPEGSISTLTIQRTEQRDSAMYRCASSTAGVGSGELFFGEGSRLTVL.

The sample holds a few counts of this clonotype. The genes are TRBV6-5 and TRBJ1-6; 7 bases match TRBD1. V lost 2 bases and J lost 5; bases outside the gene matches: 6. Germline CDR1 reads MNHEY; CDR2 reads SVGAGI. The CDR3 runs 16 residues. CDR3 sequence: CASSYTRQGDNSPLHF. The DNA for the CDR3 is TGTGCCAGCAGTTACACCCGACAGGGAGATAATTCACCCCTCCACTTT.

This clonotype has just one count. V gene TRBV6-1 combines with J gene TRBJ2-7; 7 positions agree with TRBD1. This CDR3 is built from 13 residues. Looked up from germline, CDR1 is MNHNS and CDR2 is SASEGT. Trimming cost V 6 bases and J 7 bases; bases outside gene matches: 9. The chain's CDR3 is CASSSDRAEEQYF. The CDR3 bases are TGTGCCAGCAGCTCCGACAGGGCAGAGGAGCAGTACTTC.

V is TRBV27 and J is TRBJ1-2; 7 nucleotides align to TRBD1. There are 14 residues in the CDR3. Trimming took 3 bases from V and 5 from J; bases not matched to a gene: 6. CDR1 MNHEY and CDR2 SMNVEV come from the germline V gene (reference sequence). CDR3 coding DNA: TGTGCCAGCAGTTTCTCGACAGGGCCTTATGGCTACACCTTC. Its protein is CASSFSTGPYGYTF.